The 31 T cell receptor beta chains reported below all come from one sample, sequenced in a study of long-term antiretroviral therapy in people with HIV. The assay used was immunoSEQ (version v3.0), run at survey level. Clones were sequenced by immunoSEQ multiplex PCR, and TCRdb holds only the in-frame ones, with some missing. The sample records around 25,000 clones, about four fifths being singletons. Sequencing used unsorted PBMCs, obtained 1.1 years before starting antiretroviral therapy. The receptors were gathered from a woman aged 30 to 39 with HIV.

The chain employs TRBV15 and TRBJ2-1; no definite D call. V was pared by 3 bases and J by 0 bases, with 9 bases between. CDR1 is LNHNV, CDR2 YYDKDF, per germline (reference sequence). CDR3 size: 15 residues. The CDR3 is CATSRVLGSYNEQFF. CDR3 bases: TGTGCCACCAGCAGGGTCCTTGGCTCCTACAATGAGCAGTTCTTC.

The genes are TRBV10-3 and TRBJ1-2, with 8 bases matching TRBD1. Germline V gene lookup returns CDR1 ENHRY and CDR2 SYGVKD. The CDR3 is made up of 15 amino acids. Germline trimming cut 0 bases from V and 4 bases from J; bases unmatched to any gene: 4. The CDR3 region is CAISESQGASYGYTF. The CDR3 DNA is TGTGCCATCAGTGAGTCCCAGGGGGCTAGCTATGGCTACACCTTC.

The chain carries TRBV5-1 and TRBJ1-4; no definite D call. The CDR3 sequence is 14 residues long. Between the trimmed V and J ends, which lost 0 bases and 8 bases, there was a span of 11 bases. Germline V lookup: CDR1 SGHRS, CDR2 YFSETQ. As DNA, the CDR3 is TGCGCCAGCAGCTTGGCGGGCCCTAGGGAAAAACTGTTTTTT. This gives the protein CASSLAGPREKLFF. Based on the CDR3 plus reference TRBV5-1 and TRBJ1-4, the full variable domain is KAGVTQTPRYLIKTRGQQVTLSCSPISGHRSVSWYQQTPGQGLQFLFEYFSETQRNKGNFPGRFSGRQFSNSRSEMNVSTLELGDSALYLCASSLAGPREKLFFGSGTQLSVL.

The V and J genes are TRBV5-1 and TRBJ1-6, with a possible D match to TRBD1 (6 bases). Germline values: CDR1 SGHRS, CDR2 YFSETQ. This CDR3 has 13 amino acids. Trimming cost V 8 bases and J 8 bases, with 14 bases left between them. CDR3 coding DNA: TGCGCCAGTAAGACAGGTATAGATTCACCCCTCCACTTT. Protein sequence: CASKTGIDSPLHF. Using reference TRBV5-1 and TRBJ1-6 for the parts outside the CDR3, the full variable domain is KAGVTQTPRYLIKTRGQQVTLSCSPISGHRSVSWYQQTPGQGLQFLFEYFSETQRNKGNFPGRFSGRQFSNSRSEMNVSTLELGDSALYLCASKTGIDSPLHFGNGTRLTVT.

This sequence joins TRBV2 and TRBJ1-2, with a weak D call TRBD1 (6 bases). V lost 2 bases and J 4 bases, leaving 14 bases between the germline ends. Germline lookup yields CDR1 SNHLY and CDR2 FYNNEI. The CDR3 length is 15 residues. This CDR3 is CASSESGTGRYGYTF. The CDR3, as DNA: TGTGCCAGCAGTGAATCGGGCACAGGGCGCTATGGCTACACCTTC.

The V call is TRBV9, the J call TRBJ2-5, with a tentative D call TRBD1 (5 bases). The CDR3 contains 13 residues. Trimming took off 0 bases at V and 5 bases at J, with 8 bases between the two ends. The germline V gene encodes CDR1 SGDLS and CDR2 YYNGEE. CDR3 region: CASSVGRVETQYF. The CDR3 DNA follows: TGTGCCAGCAGCGTAGGCAGGGTTGAGACCCAGTACTTC.

The rearrangement links TRBV5-1 to TRBJ2-7, with D tentatively TRBD1 (5 bases). Germline values: CDR1 SGHRS, CDR2 YFSETQ. The CDR3 spans 15 residues. The ends were cut back, 0 bases at V and 2 bases at J, with 12 bases in the middle. The CDR3, as DNA: TGCGCCAGCAGCTTGGGGGGTGGGGCGGCCTACGAGCAGTACTTC. This encodes CASSLGGGAAYEQYF.

The chain carries TRBV25-1 and TRBJ1-1; D perhaps matches TRBD1 (6 bases). Trimming removed 3 bases at V and 0 bases at J, with 8 bases between. This CDR3 has 14 residues. Germline CDR1 reads MGHDK; CDR2 reads SYGVNS. DNA of the CDR3: TGTGCCAGCAGTGACGGACAGCTGAACACTGAAGCTTTCTTT. It is translated as CASSDGQLNTEAFF.

V is TRBV6-1 and J is TRBJ2-2; possible D gene TRBD2, 5 bases. CDR1 and CDR2 (germline): MNHNS, SASEGT. The CDR3 is made up of 17 amino acids. V dropped 4 bases and J dropped 0 bases, with 15 bases sitting between them. In nucleotides, the CDR3 is TGTGCCAGCAGTGGGGCGGGCCGCCAGGCGAACACCGGGGAGCTGTTTTTT. Protein product: CASSGAGRQANTGELFF.

The gene calls are TRBV4-2 and TRBJ2-5; D may match TRBD1 or TRBD2 (5 bases each). V was clipped by 1 base and J by 3 bases, with 9 bases between them. CDR3 length: 14 residues. From germline, CDR1 is LGHNA and CDR2 YNFKEQ. The CDR3 loop is CASSQVGTEETQYF. CDR3 in DNA: TGTGCCAGCAGCCAAGTAGGGACCGAAGAGACCCAGTACTTC.

The CDR3 region has the DNA TGTGCCAGCAGTTGGGCTAGTTTGGACAGCGGCTACGAGCAGTACTTC. Translation: CASSWASLDSGYEQYF. The chain joins TRBV28 to TRBJ2-7, with D perhaps TRBD1 (6 bases). V lost 4 bases and J 3 bases, leaving 19 bases between the germline ends. The CDR3 is made up of 16 amino acids. Germline V lookup: CDR1 MDHEN, CDR2 SYDVKM.

The V gene is TRBV25-1, the J gene TRBJ1-1, with D unclear. Between the trimmed V and J ends, which lost 1 base and 4 bases, there was a span of 10 bases. The germline V gene encodes CDR1 MGHDK and CDR2 SYGVNS. This CDR3 spans 14 amino acids. The CDR3 loop reads CASSELGLVTEAFF. The CDR3 nucleotides read TGTGCCAGCAGTGAATTAGGGTTAGTCACTGAAGCTTTCTTT.

This clone was detected only once. The chain couples TRBV27 to TRBJ2-1, with a weak D call TRBD1 (6 bases). Germline lookup yields CDR1 MNHEY and CDR2 SMNVEV (reference sequence). Trimming pared 5 bases from V and 3 bases from J, leaving 14 bases between. CDR3 length: 15 residues. The DNA for the CDR3 is TGTGCCAGCAGTCCCGAGTCAGGGGACTACAATGAGCAGTTCTTC. Protein: CASSPESGDYNEQFF.

The rearrangement joins TRBV4-1 to TRBJ1-2; TRBD1 is a possible D gene (5 bases). Germline V lookup: CDR1 MGHRA, CDR2 YSYEKL. V was cut by 4 bases and J by 7 bases, with 19 bases left in between. This CDR3 is built from 15 residues. The CDR3 loop reads CASSRAMYGGGGYTF. CDR3 in DNA: TGCGCCAGCAGCCGCGCTATGTACGGGGGTGGTGGCTACACCTTC.

V usage is TRBV10-3 and J usage is TRBJ2-1; 7 bases are a match to TRBD1. This CDR3 is built from 14 residues. V trimming: 8 bases; J trimming: 0 bases; junction bases outside the gene matches: 4. Germline V gene sequence: CDR1 ENHRY, CDR2 SYGVKD. CDR3 DNA: TGTGCCATCCAAGGGACAGTCTCCTACAATGAGCAGTTCTTC. Protein product: CAIQGTVSYNEQFF.

The chain employs TRBV9 and TRBJ2-6; no definite D call. The CDR3 is 13 residues long. Germline CDR1 and CDR2: SGDLS and YYNGEE. The V and J ends lost 2 bases and 4 bases respectively, with 4 bases between them. The CDR3 spells CASSVPGANVLTF. In DNA, the CDR3 is TGTGCCAGCAGCGTCCCCGGGGCCAACGTCCTGACTTTC.

The chain has TRBV4-1 and TRBJ2-2, with 8 bases fitting TRBD1. Germline V gene lookup returns CDR1 MGHRA and CDR2 YSYEKL. This CDR3 has 17 residues. V gave up 1 base and J gave up 7 bases; unmatched junction bases: 11. The CDR3 bases are TGCGCCAGCAGCCAAGTCGAGCAGGGGGCGAGTGGCGGGGAGCTGTTTTTT. This translates into CASSQVEQGASGGELFF.

The gene calls are TRBV30 and TRBJ1-1; D remains unclear. CDR3 size: 15 residues. The V end lost 4 bases, the J end lost 0 bases, and 15 bases lay between the germline ends. Germline values: CDR1 GTSNPN, CDR2 SVGIG (reference sequence). The CDR3 DNA follows: TGTGCCTGGATAGGAGGGCGCTCCATGAACACTGAAGCTTTCTTT. The encoded protein is CAWIGGRSMNTEAFF.

The gene calls are TRBV6-1 and TRBJ1-5; D might be TRBD1 (6 bases). Deletions cut 1 base from V and 6 bases from J, with 10 bases between. This CDR3 contains 14 residues. Germline-derived CDR1 and CDR2 are MNHNS and SASEGT. CDR3 nucleotide sequence: TGTGCCAGCAGTGAAGGGCAGGGGAGTCAGCCCCAGCATTTT. Its translation: CASSEGQGSQPQHF.

The rearrangement uses TRBV27 and TRBJ1-2; a possible D gene is TRBD1 (5 bases). V shed 4 bases and J shed 4 bases, with 13 bases lying between them. Germline V gene data show CDR1 as MNHEY and CDR2 as SMNVEV (reference sequence). The CDR3 is 14 amino acids. The CDR3 nucleotides are TGTGCCAGCAGTTATCAGGGCATCGGCTATGGCTACACCTTC. Residues: CASSYQGIGYGYTF.

There are a few counts of this clone. The chain combines TRBV30 with TRBJ1-6; D is ambiguous. V was cut by 1 base and J by 8 bases, with 9 bases left in between. The germline V gene encodes CDR1 GTSNPN and CDR2 SVGIG (reference sequence). This CDR3 has 13 amino acids. CDR3 sequence: CAWSDLYYSPLHF. The DNA of the CDR3 is TGTGCCTGGAGTGACTTATACTATTCACCCCTCCACTTT. Looking up the rest from reference TRBV30 and TRBJ1-6 gives the full variable domain: SQTIHQWPATLVQPVGSPLSLECTVEGTSNPNLYWYRQAAGRGLQLLFYSVGIGQISSEVPQNLSASRPQDRQFILSSKKLLLSDSGFYLCAWSDLYYSPLHFGNGTRLTVT.

This clone was recorded only once. The J gene is TRBJ2-1, the V gene TRBV5-4; 9 nucleotides align to TRBD2. CDR1 is SGHNT, CDR2 YYREEE, per germline (reference sequence). The CDR3 extends over 15 amino acids. Unmatched junction bases numbered 6, after V lost 2 bases and J lost 6 bases. CDR3 loop: CASSFYTSGRNEQFF. CDR3 bases: TGTGCCAGCAGCTTTTATACTAGCGGGCGCAATGAGCAGTTCTTC.

The rearrangement uses TRBV7-8 and TRBJ2-2; 12 nucleotides line up with TRBD2. Trimming at V came to 1 base and at J to 6 bases, leaving 9 bases not matched to a gene. The germline V gene has CDR1 SGHVS and CDR2 FQNEAQ. The CDR3 loop spans 18 amino acids. CDR3 loop: CASSLVGLAGGSAGELFF. The CDR3 bases are TGTGCCAGCAGCTTAGTGGGGCTAGCGGGGGGGTCGGCCGGGGAGCTGTTTTTT.

V gene TRBV28 combines with J gene TRBJ2-1, with no clear D. From germline, CDR1 is MDHEN and CDR2 SYDVKM. V was clipped by 6 bases and J by 0 bases, with 6 bases between them. CDR3 length equals 13 residues. The CDR3 here is CASRLSSYNEQFF. CDR3 in DNA: TGTGCCAGCAGGCTGAGCTCCTACAATGAGCAGTTCTTC.

This clone was seen a few times. J is TRBJ2-1 and V is TRBV11-2, with D possibly matching TRBD1 (6 bases). Germline V lookup: CDR1 SGHAT, CDR2 FQNNGV. V lost 1 base, J lost 6 bases, and 10 bases lay in between. There are 14 residues in the CDR3. The DNA of the CDR3 is TGTGCCAGCAGCTTAGTCCCCAGGGGCAATGAGCAGTTCTTC. It yields the protein CASSLVPRGNEQFF.

V gene TRBV9 combines with J gene TRBJ2-1; possibly TRBD1 for D (7 bases). This CDR3 comprises 14 residues. Germline V gene lookup returns CDR1 SGDLS and CDR2 YYNGEE. V was cut by 4 bases and J by 3 bases, with 11 bases left in between. CDR3 protein: CASSKQGGYNEQFF. The CDR3, as DNA: TGTGCCAGCAGCAAGCAGGGGGGCTACAATGAGCAGTTCTTC.

This chain's CDR3 is CASSLVFGGGYNEQFF. In DNA, the CDR3 is TGCGCCAGCAGCTTGGTTTTCGGCGGGGGTTACAATGAGCAGTTCTTC. The V call is TRBV5-1, the J call TRBJ2-1; 7 nucleotides match TRBD2. V dropped 0 bases and J dropped 4; count of bases not matched to a gene: 7. This CDR3 has 16 residues. From germline, CDR1 is SGHRS and CDR2 YFSETQ.

The chain carries TRBV12-5 and TRBJ1-2, with 9 bases that match TRBD1. V shed 6 bases, J shed 6 bases, and the junction held 11 bases outside the gene matches. Germline V gene lookup returns CDR1 LGHNT and CDR2 FRNRAP. This CDR3 region has 15 residues. CDR3 residues: CASGTGTGLLDGYTF. The CDR3 DNA is TGTGCTAGTGGCACCGGGACAGGGTTATTGGATGGCTACACCTTC.

The J gene is TRBJ1-2, the V gene TRBV2; 9 bases fit TRBD1. CDR1 and CDR2 from the germline V gene are SNHLY and FYNNEI. The ends lost 5 bases at V and 4 bases at J; junction bases unmatched: 8. The CDR3 is made up of 15 amino acids. In DNA form, the CDR3 reads TGTGCCAGCAGTCAAGGACAGGGGTCGATCTATGGCTACACCTTC. As protein: CASSQGQGSIYGYTF.

The rearrangement joins TRBV5-1 to TRBJ2-7; D gene ambiguous. The CDR3 is 15 amino acids. V was trimmed by 1 base and J by 3 bases, leaving 14 bases between them. CDR1 is SGHRS and CDR2 is YFSETQ in the germline V gene. The CDR3 is CASSLSVGSIYEQYV. For the CDR3, the DNA is TGCGCCAGCAGCTTGTCAGTAGGGTCCATCTACGAGCAGTACGTC.

V is TRBV12-5 and J is TRBJ1-2; the D is unclear. Germline assignment: CDR1 LGHNT and CDR2 FRNRAP. The CDR3 extends over 15 amino acids. Trimming took 0 bases from V and 3 from J, leaving 11 bases between them. In DNA form, the CDR3 reads TGTGCTAGTGGTTTGGTTCCGGTCGGAGACTATGGCTACACCTTC. Amino acid sequence: CASGLVPVGDYGYTF.